The sequence of this T cell receptor (beta chain) was determined in a study of beta chain features in type 1 diabetes. There are 15 residues in the CDR3. The V and J ends lost 11 bases and 6 bases, in that order; junction bases with no gene match: 17. Germline lookup yields CDR1 LNHNV and CDR2 YYDKDF (reference sequence). A few counts support this clone. The antigen is undetermined. Via CD45RO/CCR7/CD25/CD127/CD95/CD27, cells of the CD4+ naive, central memory, regulatory and stem cell-like memory subsets were sorted. The entirety of the isolated RNA underwent reverse transcription, so expressed TCRB transcripts were sequenced. The data were produced by immunoSEQ multiplex PCR, yet TCRdb's version contains in-frame clones alone and is incomplete. The sample has about 52,000 clones; less than 55% are singletons. Study-level findings and limits: Equally in patients and controls, shorter templates might have been favored by PCR. Across all four CD4+ subsets, people with type 1 diabetes showed modestly shorter TCRB CDR3s.

The J gene is TRBJ2-7, the V gene TRBV15; TRBD1 matches at 9 bases. The sample consisted of Tregs from blood. This receptor was obtained from a man younger than 45 with type 1 diabetes. CDR3 sequence reads: CASSPGGTGRLEQYF. For the CDR3, the DNA is TGTGCCTCGTCCCCCGGGGGGACAGGGCGTCTCGAGCAGTACTTC.